Listed below are T cell receptor beta chains from one sample, sequenced in a study of cytotoxic CD8 clonotypes in ibrutinib-treated CLL. The method was immunoSEQ multiplex PCR; TCRdb's version includes in-frame clones alone and lacks a portion of them. This table holds hundreds of thousands of clones, 70% found once. This material consisted of PBMCs, taken after 24 months of ibrutinib treatment. These receptors originate from a human donor with chronic lymphocytic leukemia. Both conserved end residues are part of each CDR3. Fields, in order: V gene, CDR3 protein.

V gene: TRBV11-2
CDR3 protein: CASSPLWSTDTQYF

V gene: TRBV18
CDR3 protein: CASSQGATDTQYF

V gene: TRBV6-5
CDR3 protein: CASSCTCRKTYGYTF

V gene: TRBV13
CDR3 protein: CASSLVGVLAKNIQYF

V gene: TRBV5-5
CDR3 protein: CASTGEVNTEAFF

V gene: TRBV9
CDR3 protein: CASSGPGGTDTQYF

V gene: TRBV6-6
CDR3 protein: CASRDTGELFF

V gene: TRBV25-1
CDR3 protein: CASSEFGRDRVAFF

V gene: TRBV5-1
CDR3 protein: CASSVYQETQYF

V gene: TRBV30
CDR3 protein: CAWSSGQANQPQHF

V gene: TRBV28
CDR3 protein: CASRAGGYTGELFF

V gene: TRBV30
CDR3 protein: CAWNNRGTNEKLFF

V gene: TRBV25-1
CDR3 protein: CASSETYEQYF

V gene: TRBV27
CDR3 protein: CASSLRGREMGEQFF

V gene: TRBV29-1
CDR3 protein: CSVVRGPYNEQFF

V gene: TRBV9
CDR3 protein: CASSLGQGSYEQYF

V gene: TRBV28
CDR3 protein: CASSLVRDTQYF

V gene: TRBV15
CDR3 protein: CATSRAPETSTDTQYF

V gene: TRBV29-1
CDR3 protein: CSVVSGSSYEQYF

V gene: TRBV9
CDR3 protein: CASSVTYTNQETQYF

V gene: TRBV19
CDR3 protein: CASSHVGRTGNQPQHF

V gene: TRBV6-1
CDR3 protein: CAIRTPDTDTQYF

V gene: TRBV29-1
CDR3 protein: CSVGQADGYTF

V gene: TRBV21-1
CDR3 protein: CASVTFAGTDTQYF

V gene: TRBV6-5
CDR3 protein: CASSTGRGRDGYTF

V gene: TRBV7-3
CDR3 protein: CASSLFGSSNEQFF

V gene: TRBV6-6
CDR3 protein: CASSYSLAGRYNEQFF

V gene: TRBV6-5
CDR3 protein: CASSGVGQPQHF

V gene: TRBV28
CDR3 protein: CASRLWGASTEAFF

V gene: TRBV2
CDR3 protein: CASSESGENYGYTF

V gene: TRBV28
CDR3 protein: CASSFGRGTEAFF

V gene: TRBV19
CDR3 protein: CATTRAMANEQFF

V gene: TRBV4-3
CDR3 protein: CASSQDKGRYNEQFF

V gene: TRBV2
CDR3 protein: CASSEERNYEQYF

V gene: TRBV5-1
CDR3 protein: CASSIGQPANYGYTF

V gene: TRBV21-1
CDR3 protein: CASSNTSSGTYNEQFF

V gene: TRBV15
CDR3 protein: CATSRKLNTEAFF

V gene: TRBV11-3
CDR3 protein: CASSLGSEGGIYEQYF

V gene: TRBV28
CDR3 protein: CASSHPGAGGYEQYF

V gene: TRBV10-3
CDR3 protein: CAISRQGVGYGYTF

V gene: TRBV4-3
CDR3 protein: CASSQAGTDTQYF

V gene: TRBV19
CDR3 protein: CASSARLTSYEQYF

V gene: TRBV15
CDR3 protein: CATSGGEGRGDTEAFF

V gene: TRBV27
CDR3 protein: CASSLSPYSGRTDTQYF

V gene: TRBV7-6
CDR3 protein: CASSLRDSPYEQYF

V gene: TRBV5-6
CDR3 protein: CASSTGTGGNQPQHF

V gene: TRBV2
CDR3 protein: CASLRGAGYEQYF

V gene: TRBV4-2
CDR3 protein: CASSQPKGTGNTIYF

V gene: TRBV19
CDR3 protein: CASSLGQQETQYF

V gene: TRBV2
CDR3 protein: CASILSTDTQYF

V gene: TRBV2
CDR3 protein: CASSGEQGLNEQFF

V gene: TRBV27
CDR3 protein: CASSFGGLDEQYF

V gene: TRBV28
CDR3 protein: CASSPRPAFF

V gene: TRBV18
CDR3 protein: CASSLSGPQTDEQYF

V gene: TRBV7-3
CDR3 protein: CASSSPGHISGANVLTF

V gene: TRBV27
CDR3 protein: CASSLLVPGQALGEQFF

V gene: TRBV19
CDR3 protein: CATEGMSSHEQYF

V gene: TRBV28
CDR3 protein: CASRREMIGTGELFF

V gene: TRBV4-1
CDR3 protein: CASSQGVAVQETQYF

V gene: TRBV13
CDR3 protein: CASFAMSVSNNEQFF